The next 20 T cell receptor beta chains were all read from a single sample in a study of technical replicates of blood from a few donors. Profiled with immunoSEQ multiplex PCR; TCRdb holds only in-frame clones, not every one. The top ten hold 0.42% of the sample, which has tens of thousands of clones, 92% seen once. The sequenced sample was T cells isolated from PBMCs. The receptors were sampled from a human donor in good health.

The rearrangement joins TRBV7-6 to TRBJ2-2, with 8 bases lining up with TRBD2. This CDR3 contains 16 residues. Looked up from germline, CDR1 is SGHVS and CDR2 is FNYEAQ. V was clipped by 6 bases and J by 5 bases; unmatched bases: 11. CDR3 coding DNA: TGTGCCAGCAGGACTAAGGGACTAGGAGGTACCGGGGAGCTGTTTTTT. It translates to CASRTKGLGGTGELFF.

The CDR3 DNA is TGTGCCAGCAGCCAAGTTGAGACAGGCGGCTACACCTTC. This gives the protein CASSQVETGGYTF. V usage is TRBV14 and J usage is TRBJ1-2; TRBD1 might be the D (6 bases). Trimming took off 1 base at V and 8 bases at J, with 11 bases between the two ends. This CDR3 is built from 13 residues. The germline V gene has CDR1 SGHDN and CDR2 FVKESK.

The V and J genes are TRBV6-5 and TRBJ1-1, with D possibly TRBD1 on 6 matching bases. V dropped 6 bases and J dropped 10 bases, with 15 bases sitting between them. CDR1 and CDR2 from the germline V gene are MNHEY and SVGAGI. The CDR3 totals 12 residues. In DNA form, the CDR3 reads TGTGCCAGCAGCCTTCAGGGGAGAGGAGCTTTCTTT. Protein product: CASSLQGRGAFF.

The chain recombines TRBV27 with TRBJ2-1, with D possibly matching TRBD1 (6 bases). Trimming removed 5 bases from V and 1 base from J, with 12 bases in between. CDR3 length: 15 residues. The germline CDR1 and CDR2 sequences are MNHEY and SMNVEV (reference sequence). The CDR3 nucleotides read TGTGCCAGCAGTCAGGGGAGAGGGTCCTACAATGAGCAGTTCTTC. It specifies CASSQGRGSYNEQFF.

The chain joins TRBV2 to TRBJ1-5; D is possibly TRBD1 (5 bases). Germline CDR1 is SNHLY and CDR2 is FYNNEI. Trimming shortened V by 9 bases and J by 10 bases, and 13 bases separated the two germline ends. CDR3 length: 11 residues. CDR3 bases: TGTGCCAGGGGGGGGACGGGTCCCCAGCATTTT. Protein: CARGGTGPQHF.

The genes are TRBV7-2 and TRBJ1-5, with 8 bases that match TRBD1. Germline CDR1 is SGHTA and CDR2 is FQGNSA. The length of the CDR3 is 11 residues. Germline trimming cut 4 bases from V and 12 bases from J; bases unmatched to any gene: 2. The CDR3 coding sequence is TGTGCCAGCAGCTCGGGACAGGTCCAGCATTTT. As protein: CASSSGQVQHF.

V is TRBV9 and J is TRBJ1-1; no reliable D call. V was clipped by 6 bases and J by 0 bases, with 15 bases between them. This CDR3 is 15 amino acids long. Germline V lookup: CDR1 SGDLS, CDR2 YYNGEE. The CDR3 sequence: CASTDRESLNTEAFF. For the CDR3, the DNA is TGTGCCAGCACCGACCGGGAGAGCTTGAACACTGAAGCTTTCTTT.

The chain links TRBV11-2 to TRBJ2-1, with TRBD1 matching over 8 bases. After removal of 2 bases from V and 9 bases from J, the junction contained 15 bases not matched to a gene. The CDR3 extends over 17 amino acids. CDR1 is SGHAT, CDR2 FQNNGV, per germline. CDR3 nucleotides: TGTGCCAGCAGCTTAATCACATCAGGGGGCGTATTAGGTGAGCAGTTCTTC. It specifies CASSLITSGGVLGEQFF.

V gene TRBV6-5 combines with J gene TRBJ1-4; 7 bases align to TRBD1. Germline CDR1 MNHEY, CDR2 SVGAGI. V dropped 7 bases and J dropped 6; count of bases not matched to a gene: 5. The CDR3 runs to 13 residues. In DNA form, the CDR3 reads TGTGCCAGCACGGACAGGTACCATGAAAAACTGTTTTTT. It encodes CASTDRYHEKLFF.

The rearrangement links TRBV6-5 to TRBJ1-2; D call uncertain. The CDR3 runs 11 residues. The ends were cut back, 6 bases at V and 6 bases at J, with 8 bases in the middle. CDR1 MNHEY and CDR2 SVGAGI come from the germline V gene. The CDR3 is CASSRGDGYTF. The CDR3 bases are TGTGCCAGCAGCCGGGGAGATGGCTACACCTTC.

Written as DNA, the CDR3 is TGCAGCGTTGAAGCCCGGACTTACACAGATACGCAGTATTTT. Residues: CSVEARTYTDTQYF. The J gene is TRBJ2-3, the V gene TRBV29-1; TRBD2 might be the D (5 bases). CDR3 size: 14 residues. Germline V gene sequence: CDR1 SQVTM, CDR2 ANQGSEA. Trimming shortened V by 1 base and J by 2 bases, and 10 bases separated the two germline ends.

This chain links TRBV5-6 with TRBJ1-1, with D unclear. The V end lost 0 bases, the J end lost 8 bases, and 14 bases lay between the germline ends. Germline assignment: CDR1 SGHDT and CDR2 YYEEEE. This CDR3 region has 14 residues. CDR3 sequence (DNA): TGTGCCAGCAGCTTGGATCAAAGCGGGCAAGAAGCTTTCTTT. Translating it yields CASSLDQSGQEAFF.

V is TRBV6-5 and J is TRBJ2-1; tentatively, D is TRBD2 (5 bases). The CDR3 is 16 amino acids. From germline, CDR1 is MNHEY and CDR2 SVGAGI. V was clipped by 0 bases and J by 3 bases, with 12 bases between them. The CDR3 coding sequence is TGTGCCAGCAGTTACTCGATCAGCGGTCGCTACAATGAGCAGTTCTTC. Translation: CASSYSISGRYNEQFF.

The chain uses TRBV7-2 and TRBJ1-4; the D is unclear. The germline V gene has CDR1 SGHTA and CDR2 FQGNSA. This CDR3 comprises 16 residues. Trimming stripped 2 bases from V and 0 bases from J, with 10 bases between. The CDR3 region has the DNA TGTGCCAGCAGCTTATCAGGCGCCACAACTAATGAAAAACTGTTTTTT. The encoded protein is CASSLSGATTNEKLFF.

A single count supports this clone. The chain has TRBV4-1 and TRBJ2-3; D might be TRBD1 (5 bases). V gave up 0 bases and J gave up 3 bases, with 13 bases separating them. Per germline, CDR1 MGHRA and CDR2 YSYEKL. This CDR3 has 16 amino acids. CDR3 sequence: CASSQDGAGWTDTQYF. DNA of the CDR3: TGCGCCAGCAGCCAAGATGGGGCTGGCTGGACAGATACGCAGTATTTT.

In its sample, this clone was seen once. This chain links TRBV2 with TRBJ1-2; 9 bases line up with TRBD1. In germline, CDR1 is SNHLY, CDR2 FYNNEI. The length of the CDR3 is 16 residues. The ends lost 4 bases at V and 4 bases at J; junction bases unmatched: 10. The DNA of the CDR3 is TGTGCCAGCAGTGGAGGACAGGGGAAGTCTATCTATGGCTACACCTTC. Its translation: CASSGGQGKSIYGYTF.

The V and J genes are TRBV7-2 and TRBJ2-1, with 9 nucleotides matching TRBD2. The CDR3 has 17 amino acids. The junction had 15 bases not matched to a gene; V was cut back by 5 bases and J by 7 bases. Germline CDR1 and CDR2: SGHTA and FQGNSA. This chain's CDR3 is CASSGPGTSKTRNEQFF. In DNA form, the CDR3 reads TGTGCCAGCAGCGGGCCCGGGACTAGCAAGACCAGGAATGAGCAGTTCTTC.

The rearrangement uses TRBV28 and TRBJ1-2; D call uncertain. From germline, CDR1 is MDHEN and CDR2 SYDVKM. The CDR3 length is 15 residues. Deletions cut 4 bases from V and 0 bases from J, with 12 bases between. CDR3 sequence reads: CASSSQETANYGYTF. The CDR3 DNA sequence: TGTGCCAGCAGTTCTCAAGAGACTGCTAACTATGGCTACACCTTC.

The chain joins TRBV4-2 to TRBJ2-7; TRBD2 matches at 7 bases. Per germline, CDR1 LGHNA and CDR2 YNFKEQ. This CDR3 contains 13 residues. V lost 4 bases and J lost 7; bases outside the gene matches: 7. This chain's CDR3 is CASSRNGEGEQYF. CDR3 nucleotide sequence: TGTGCCAGCAGCCGAAACGGGGAGGGGGAGCAGTACTTC.

The CDR3 sequence: CASSRSGRFNEQYF. CDR3 sequence (DNA): TGCGCCAGCAGCCGGAGCGGGAGGTTCAACGAGCAGTACTTC. The chain couples TRBV5-1 to TRBJ2-7; 9 bases agree with TRBD2. This CDR3 has 14 residues. J lost 5 bases, V lost 4 bases, and 7 bases had no gene match. Per the germline V gene, CDR1 is SGHRS and CDR2 is YFSETQ.